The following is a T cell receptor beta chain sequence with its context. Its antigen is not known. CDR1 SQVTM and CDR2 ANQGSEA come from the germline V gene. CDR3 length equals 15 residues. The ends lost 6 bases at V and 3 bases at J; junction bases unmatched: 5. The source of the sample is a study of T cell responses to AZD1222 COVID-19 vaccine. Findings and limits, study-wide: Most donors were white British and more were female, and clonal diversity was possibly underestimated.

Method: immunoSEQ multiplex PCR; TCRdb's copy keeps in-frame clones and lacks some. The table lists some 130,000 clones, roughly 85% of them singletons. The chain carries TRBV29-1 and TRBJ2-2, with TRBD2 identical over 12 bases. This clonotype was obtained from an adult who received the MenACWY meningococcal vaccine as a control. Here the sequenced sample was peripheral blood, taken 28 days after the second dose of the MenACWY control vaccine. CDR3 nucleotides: TGCAGCGTCGGACTAGCGGGGATTTACACCGGGGAGCTGTTTTTT. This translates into CSVGLAGIYTGELFF.